This TCR beta chain was documented in a study of shared clonotypes between healthy human individuals. Sorted-subset replicate PCR reactions contained roughly 200 ng DNA, corresponding to about 30,000 T cell genomes. Only in-frame clones appear in the TCRdb table, and some are missing; sequencing was by immunoSEQ multiplex PCR. The data contain around 2.3 million clones, approximately 95% of them seen just once; the ten biggest clones take up less than 0.15%. In this sample, this clone turned up once. What it recognizes is unknown. Germline V gene data show CDR1 as GTSNPN and CDR2 as SVGIG (reference sequence). The ends lost 0 bases at V and 8 bases at J; junction bases unmatched: 17. This CDR3 is 18 amino acids long. Study-wide points: Sharing across a handful of donors was seen in 4% to 6.5% of naive CD4 clonotypes.

This TCR came from a man aged 18 to 29 in good health. The sample consisted of naive CD4+ T cells sorted from blood. This sample's subset: CD45RA+ positively selected. This sequence joins TRBV30 and TRBJ1-4, with 8 nucleotides matching TRBD1. In DNA form, the CDR3 reads TGTGCCTGGAGTGTACCAGTTGGTCGGTACACAGGGGGAGAAAAACTGTTTTTT. Amino acids: CAWSVPVGRYTGGEKLFF.